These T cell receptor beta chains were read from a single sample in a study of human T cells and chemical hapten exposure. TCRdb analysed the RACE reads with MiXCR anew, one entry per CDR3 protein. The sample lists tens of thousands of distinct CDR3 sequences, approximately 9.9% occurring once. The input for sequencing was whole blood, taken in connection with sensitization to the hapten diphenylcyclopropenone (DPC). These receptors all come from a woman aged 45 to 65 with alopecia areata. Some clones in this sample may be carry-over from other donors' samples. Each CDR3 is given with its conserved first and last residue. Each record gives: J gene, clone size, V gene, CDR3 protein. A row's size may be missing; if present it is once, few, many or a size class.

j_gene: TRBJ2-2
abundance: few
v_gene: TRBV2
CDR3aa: CASKRSGYTGELFF

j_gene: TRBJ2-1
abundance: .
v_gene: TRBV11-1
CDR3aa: CASSPQGYTGNEQFF

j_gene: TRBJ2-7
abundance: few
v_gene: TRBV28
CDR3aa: CASGLPTAEQYF

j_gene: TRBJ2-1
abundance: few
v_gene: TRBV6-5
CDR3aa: CASSPGTSGSKQFF

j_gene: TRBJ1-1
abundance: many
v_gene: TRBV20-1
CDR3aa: CSARGDSPEAFF

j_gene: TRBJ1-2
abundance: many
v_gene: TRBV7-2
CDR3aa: CASSSLVGDRGRGYTF

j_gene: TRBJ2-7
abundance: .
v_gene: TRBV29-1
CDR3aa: CSVEDTGYEQYF

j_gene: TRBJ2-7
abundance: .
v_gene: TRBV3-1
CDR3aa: CASSPRLAAYEQYF

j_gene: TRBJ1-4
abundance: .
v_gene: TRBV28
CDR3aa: CASIGQAVNEKLFF

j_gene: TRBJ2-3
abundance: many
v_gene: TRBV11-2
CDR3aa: CASSFLGQASTDTQYF

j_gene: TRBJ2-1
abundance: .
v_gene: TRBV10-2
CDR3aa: CASSIDRERTYNEQFF

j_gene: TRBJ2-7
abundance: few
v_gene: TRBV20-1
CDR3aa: CSATLGEQYF